Here is one TCR beta chain with its context. The sample originates from a study of blood T cell repertoires in COVID-19. In the study overall: Sites in the United States, Italy and Spain provided acute and convalescent COVID-19 samples. In each case, the material was cDNA or gDNA derived from T cells, B-cell-depleted T cells, or PBMCs.

In the original analysis: Amplification of reference gene primers was used by the study to estimate nucleated cell counts. The repertoire was sequenced with immunoSEQ multiplex PCR; TCRdb's copy has only in-frame clones and lacks some. V, J and clone size are taken as reported in that table, and D and trimming were inferred from the DNA itself. Found here are approximately 310,000 clones, 80% to 90% of them singletons; the top ten hold 1%. The germline CDR1 and CDR2 sequences are MDHEN and SYDVKM. V dropped 9 bases and J dropped 2 bases, with 20 bases sitting between them. This CDR3 is built from 16 residues.

This TCR came from a man aged 50 to 60 with active or convalescent COVID-19. The chain is built from TRBV28 and TRBJ1-5, with a tentative D call TRBD1 (6 bases). The sequencing input was peripheral blood. CDR3 amino acids: CASYLTGGRGNQPQHF. The CDR3 DNA reads as TGTGCCAGTTATTTGACAGGAGGTCGGGGCAATCAGCCCCAGCATTTT.